The 23 T cell receptor beta chains below come from one sample, sequenced in a study of blood T cell repertoires in COVID-19. The protocol was immunoSEQ multiplex PCR, while the TCRdb copy is restricted to in-frame clones and leaves out a portion. In the table there are about 36,000 clones, approximately 86% of which are singletons. Input material: peripheral blood. These receptors were collected from a man between 65 and 80 years old with acute or convalescent COVID-19.

The chain has TRBV3-1 (or the pseudogene TRBV3-2) and TRBJ2-1; 8 bases match TRBD1. This CDR3 region has 16 residues. Germline V gene lookup returns CDR1 LGHDT and CDR2 YNNKEL (reference sequence). The V and J ends lost 4 bases and 7 bases, in that order; junction bases with no gene match: 12. The CDR3 bases are TGTGCCAGCAGCCTCCTCGGACAGGGTGGGTTAAATGAGCAGTTCTTC. This sequence encodes CASSLLGQGGLNEQFF.

This chain links TRBV5-5 with TRBJ1-2; no firm D call. V gave up 2 bases and J gave up 0 bases, with 11 bases separating them. Germline V gene sequence: CDR1 SGHKS, CDR2 YYEKEE (reference sequence). This CDR3 is built from 15 residues. Here the CDR3 reads CASSLGLRTNYGYTF. Here the CDR3 DNA reads TGTGCCAGCAGCTTAGGACTCAGGACTAACTATGGCTACACCTTC.

This chain uses TRBV5-3 with TRBJ2-7, with TRBD1 identical over 7 bases. TRBV5-3 is filed as an ORF, its function uncertain. The CDR3 spans 15 residues. V shed 10 bases, J shed 6 bases, and the junction held 19 bases outside the gene matches. CDR3 bases: TGTGCCTCCCAGCGAGGGGCAGGGGGTGTCTCCGAGCAGTACTTC. The encoded protein is CASQRGAGGVSEQYF.

This clone was seen once. The chain links TRBV28 to TRBJ2-7; 8 nucleotides line up with TRBD1. The length of the CDR3 is 15 residues. From germline, CDR1 is MDHEN and CDR2 SYDVKM. V gave up 6 bases and J gave up 11 bases; unmatched junction bases: 18. The CDR3 DNA reads TGTGCCAGCAGCCCGACAACGGGACAGGACCTGTCGGAGTACTTC. Translating gives CASSPTTGQDLSEYF.

This clone is a singleton in its sample. The chain uses TRBV6-5 and TRBJ2-4; a possible D gene is TRBD2 (5 bases). CDR1 and CDR2 from the germline V gene are MNHEY and SVGAGI. V was trimmed by 6 bases and J by 4 bases, leaving 7 bases between them. CDR3 size: 12 residues. The CDR3 coding sequence is TGTGCCAGCAGGGACTGGAAAAACATTCAGTACTTC. It specifies CASRDWKNIQYF.

Concerning this clone itself: Other nucleotide sequences in the sample specify the same CDR3. The chain employs TRBV5-1 and TRBJ2-7; TRBD2 is a possible D gene (6 bases). Trimming pared 0 bases from V and 1 base from J, leaving 11 bases between. Per the germline V gene, CDR1 is SGHRS and CDR2 is YFSETQ. CDR3 length: 15 amino acids. CDR3 loop: CASSLGGGDSYEQYF. DNA for the CDR3: TGCGCCAGCAGCTTGGGGGGCGGGGATTCCTACGAGCAGTACTTC.

The V call is TRBV6-6, the J call TRBJ1-4; D call uncertain. Trimming stripped 2 bases from V and 8 bases from J, with 18 bases between. Per germline, CDR1 MNHNY and CDR2 SVGAGI (reference sequence). CDR3 length: 16 residues. The CDR3 protein is CASSYPAAGLGEKLFF. In DNA, the CDR3 is TGTGCCAGCAGTTACCCAGCGGCAGGTCTGGGCGAAAAACTGTTTTTT.

The chain couples TRBV2 to TRBJ2-2; TRBD2 might be the D (6 bases). Trimming stripped 4 bases from V and 3 bases from J, with 12 bases between. Per the germline V gene, CDR1 is SNHLY and CDR2 is FYNNEI. The CDR3 spans 15 residues. CDR3 coding DNA: TGTGCCAGCAGTGCCGAGGACTATTACACCGGGGAGCTGTTTTTT. This gives the protein CASSAEDYYTGELFF.

The chain carries TRBV11-3 and TRBJ2-2; no definite D call. V lost 1 base, J lost 4 bases, and 7 bases lay in between. CDR1 and CDR2 from the germline V gene are SGHNT and YENEEA. CDR3 size: 14 residues. The CDR3 spells CASSLAAGTGELFF. The CDR3 DNA is TGTGCCAGCAGCTTAGCCGCAGGCACCGGGGAGCTGTTTTTT.

The chain recombines TRBV6-6 with TRBJ1-1; maybe TRBD1 (5 bases). Trimming removed 5 bases from V and 5 bases from J, with 18 bases in between. Germline CDR1 is MNHNY and CDR2 is SVGAGI (reference sequence). The CDR3 runs 15 residues. CDR3 nucleotides: TGTGCCAGCAGTCGCGAAGTCAGGGAAGGGACTGAAGCTTTCTTT. Translating it yields CASSREVREGTEAFF.

CDR3 DNA: TGTGCCAGCAGTCGACAACTGATCAGCTCCTACGAGCAGTACTTC. This sequence encodes CASSRQLISSYEQYF. The rearrangement links TRBV27 to TRBJ2-7; D ambiguous. Deletions cut 5 bases from V and 0 bases from J, with 14 bases between. CDR1 is MNHEY, CDR2 SMNVEV, per germline (reference sequence). The CDR3 has 15 amino acids.

The chain has TRBV21-1 and TRBJ1-2. TRBV21-1 is a pseudogene locus. This CDR3 region has 14 residues. The CDR3 region has the DNA TGTGCCAGCAGCCGAACGATAGATGCGCCCAGCTACACCTTC. Protein product: CASSRTIDAPSYTF.

The chain carries TRBV6-4 and TRBJ2-1; no definite D call. Trimming cost V 4 bases and J 0 bases, with 10 bases left between them. The CDR3 spans 15 residues. CDR1 MRHNA and CDR2 SNTAGT come from the germline V gene. The CDR3 loop is CASSVVGGSYNEQFF. DNA of the CDR3: TGTGCCAGCAGTGTGGTCGGCGGCTCCTACAATGAGCAGTTCTTC.

In its sample, this clone was seen once. J is TRBJ1-2 and V is TRBV18; 7 bases map to TRBD1. Germline lookup yields CDR1 KGHSH and CDR2 LQKENI. V was pared by 3 bases and J by 0 bases, with 4 bases of the junction left unmatched. The CDR3 length is 15 residues. CDR3 bases: TGTGCCAGCTCACCGGGACAGATCGCTAACTATGGCTACACCTTC. Translating it yields CASSPGQIANYGYTF.

This clone has only a few counts. The chain is built from TRBV7-3 and TRBJ2-3; possible D gene TRBD2, 6 bases. Per germline, CDR1 SGHTA and CDR2 FQGTGA. Trimming cost V 5 bases and J 5 bases, with 14 bases left between them. The CDR3 extends over 14 amino acids. CDR3 amino acids: CASSPKLGGDTQYF. CDR3 nucleotide sequence: TGTGCCAGCAGCCCTAAACTGGGAGGAGATACGCAGTATTTT.

In this sample, this clone turned up once. V gene TRBV7-2 combines with J gene TRBJ2-2, with D tentatively TRBD2 (7 bases). CDR3 length equals 16 residues. V was pared by 2 bases and J by 5 bases, with 15 bases between. The germline gives CDR1 SGHTA, CDR2 FQGNSA. DNA of the CDR3: TGTGCCAGCAGCTTATCGGGGGGCGCTGGAACCGGGGAGCTGTTTTTT. Translated: CASSLSGGAGTGELFF.

The chain couples TRBV5-1 to TRBJ2-1, with 12 bases aligning to TRBD2. With 4 bases clipped from V and 5 bases from J, the junction kept 13 bases outside the gene matches. Germline CDR1 reads SGHRS; CDR2 reads YFSETQ. The CDR3 contains 18 residues. For the CDR3, the DNA is TGCGCCAGCAGCCAGATAGGACTAGCGGGGCTCCGGGACAATGAGCAGTTCTTC. Translated: CASSQIGLAGLRDNEQFF.

The rearrangement links TRBV9 to TRBJ2-2; a weak D match, TRBD2 (5 bases). This CDR3 region has 15 residues. In germline, CDR1 is SGDLS, CDR2 YYNGEE. Trimming stripped 2 bases from V and 3 bases from J, with 11 bases between. CDR3 region: CASSVPGGHTGELFF. The CDR3 DNA follows: TGTGCCAGCAGCGTTCCAGGAGGTCACACCGGGGAGCTGTTTTTT.

The chain uses TRBV13 and TRBJ2-7; TRBD2 matches 7 bases. V dropped 8 bases and J dropped 1; count of bases not matched to a gene: 8. The CDR3 sequence is 14 residues long. Germline V gene data show CDR1 as PRHDT and CDR2 as FYEKMQ (reference sequence). This chain's CDR3 is CASCPGGRSYEQYF. CDR3 DNA sequence: TGTGCCAGCTGTCCGGGGGGTAGGTCCTACGAGCAGTACTTC.

The rearrangement uses TRBV2 and TRBJ2-3; unclear D gene. Germline V lookup: CDR1 SNHLY, CDR2 FYNNEI. This CDR3 is built from 13 residues. The V gene lost 5 bases and the J gene lost 4 bases, with 10 bases spanning the gap. DNA for the CDR3: TGTGCCAGCAGTCAAGAAGAGTCAGATACGCAGTATTTT. Translated: CASSQEESDTQYF.

This clone showed up just once. The chain couples TRBV7-3 to TRBJ1-2, with D uncertain. CDR3 length equals 13 residues. Trimming cost V 1 base and J 8 bases, with 11 bases left between them. The germline gives CDR1 SGHTA, CDR2 FQGTGA. The CDR3 DNA follows: TGTGCCAGCAGCTTAAACGGGGTGGACGGCTACACCTTC. Its translation is CASSLNGVDGYTF.

The genes are TRBV3-1 (or the pseudogene TRBV3-2) and TRBJ1-1; D ambiguous. CDR1 and CDR2 (germline): LGHDT, YNNKEL (reference sequence). CDR3 length: 12 amino acids. The V and J ends lost 3 bases and 2 bases respectively, with 4 bases between them. CDR3 sequence reads: CASSHRNTEAFF. In nucleotides, the CDR3 is TGTGCCAGCAGCCACCGTAACACTGAAGCTTTCTTT.

This clone was seen only a few times. The chain carries TRBV21-1 and TRBJ2-7; the table's D call of TRBD2 was not tested on the DNA. TRBV21-1 is marked as a pseudogene. The CDR3 length is 14 residues. The CDR3 region is CASSKTSGRYEQYF. The CDR3, as DNA: TGTGCCAGCAGCAAGACCAGCGGGAGATATGAGCAGTACTTC.